This T cell receptor beta chain derives from a study of early stage breast cancer tumors. Study as a whole: Samples were sequenced at about 10-fold average coverage. Whole-study findings and limits: In most of the 16 patients, blood comparison separated tumor from normal breast. Commonly generated sequences made up most enriched TCRB sequences shared between patients.

J was trimmed by 0 bases and V by 2 bases; bases with no gene match: 10. This CDR3 has 19 amino acids. Germline lookup yields CDR1 SGHTA and CDR2 FQGNSA. Sequencing was performed with immunoSEQ multiplex PCR; in TCRdb, only in-frame clones are kept and a portion is missing. The sample lists roughly 53,000 clones; 80% to 95% were seen once. Remarks on this clone: Antigen unknown.

The gene calls are TRBV7-2 and TRBJ1-4, with TRBD1 identical over 9 bases. The clonotype was recovered from a person aged 70 to 80 with breast cancer. The source material was blood. CDR3 coding DNA: TGTGCCAGCAGCTTAATTTCGACAGGGGGAATGGCAACTAATGAAAAACTGTTTTTT. Amino acid sequence: CASSLISTGGMATNEKLFF. Full variable domain (outside the CDR3, taken from reference TRBV7-2 and TRBJ1-4): GAGVSQSPSNKVTEKGKDVELRCDPISGHTALYWYRQSLGQGLEFLIYFQGNSAPDKSGLPSDRFSAERTGGSVSTLTIQRTQQEDSAVYLCASSLISTGGMATNEKLFFGSGTQLSVL.